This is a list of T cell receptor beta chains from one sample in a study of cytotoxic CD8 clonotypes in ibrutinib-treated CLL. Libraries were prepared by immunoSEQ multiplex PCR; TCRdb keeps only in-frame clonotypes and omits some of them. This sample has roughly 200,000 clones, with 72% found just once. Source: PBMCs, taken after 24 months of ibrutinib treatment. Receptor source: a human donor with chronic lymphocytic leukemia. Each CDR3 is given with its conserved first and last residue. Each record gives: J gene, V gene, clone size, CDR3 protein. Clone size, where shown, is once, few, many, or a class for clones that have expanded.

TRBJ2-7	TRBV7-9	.	CASSPPFLAGSYEQYF
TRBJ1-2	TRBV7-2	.	CASSFGFFIWAYNYGYTF
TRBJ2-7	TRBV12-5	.	CASGLVHHEQYF
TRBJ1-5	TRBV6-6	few	CASSYRENEPQHF
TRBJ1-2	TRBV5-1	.	CASSWGQSDTGGYTF
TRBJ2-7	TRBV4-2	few	CASSLGTHSYEQYF
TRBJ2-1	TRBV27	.	CASSLFGLAGNEQFF
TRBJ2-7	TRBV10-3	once	CAISDHRGANEQYF
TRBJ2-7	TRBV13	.	CASSGSGTGAYEQYF
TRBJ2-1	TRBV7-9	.	CASSLPGLTYNEQFF
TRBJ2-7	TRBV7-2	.	CASSGGLVWEQYF
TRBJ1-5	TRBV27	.	CASSFAAELYSNQPQHF
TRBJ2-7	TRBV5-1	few	CASSLGQGMLYEQYF
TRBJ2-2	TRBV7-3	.	CASSSYGGSTGELFF
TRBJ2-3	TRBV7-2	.	CASSPRLAGTDTQYF
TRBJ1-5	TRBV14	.	CASSPDRDQPQHF
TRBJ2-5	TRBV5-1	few	CASSRGGSGETQYF
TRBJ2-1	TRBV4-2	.	CASSQTLGTSLGNEQFF
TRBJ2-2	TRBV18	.	CASSPYGELFF
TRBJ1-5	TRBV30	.	CAWSPKQRGQPQHF
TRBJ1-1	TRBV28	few	CASSSRGREAFF
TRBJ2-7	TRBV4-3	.	CASSPDRTYEQYF
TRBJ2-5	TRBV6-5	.	CASRGLPGETQYF
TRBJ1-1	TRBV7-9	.	CASSLALGRNTEAFF
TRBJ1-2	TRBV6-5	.	CASTMGPGPAYGYTF
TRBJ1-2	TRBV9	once	CASSVGQGGSYGYTF
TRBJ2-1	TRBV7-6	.	CASSSQSYNEQFF
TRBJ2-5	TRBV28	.	CASILAGEETQYF
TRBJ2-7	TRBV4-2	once	CASSHISGSGSYEQYF
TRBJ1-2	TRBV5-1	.	CASSTDRNYGYTF
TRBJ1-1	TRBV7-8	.	CASSPSTGMNTEAFF
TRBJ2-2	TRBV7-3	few	CASSPRGLAGLNTGELFF
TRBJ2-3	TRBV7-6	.	CASSLVAGADTQYF
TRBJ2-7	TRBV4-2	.	CASSPPSSGRLYEQYF
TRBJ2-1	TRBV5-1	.	CASSPMTSGSNEQFF
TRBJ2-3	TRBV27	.	CASASGWTSDTQYF
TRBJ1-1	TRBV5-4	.	CASSLSQTNTEAFF
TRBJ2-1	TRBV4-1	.	CASSQLNSGRGHEQFF
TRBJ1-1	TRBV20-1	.	CSALSNTEAFF
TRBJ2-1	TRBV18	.	CASSPPGTGLNEQFF
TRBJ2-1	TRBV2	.	CASIFSGSGDEQFF
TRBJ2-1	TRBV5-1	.	CASSPGISYNEQFF
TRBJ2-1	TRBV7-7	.	CASSFGPSTHNEQFF
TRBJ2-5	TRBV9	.	CASSVDRGGMYQETQYF
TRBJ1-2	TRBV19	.	CASSHGDRGYGYTF
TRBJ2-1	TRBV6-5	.	CARRPGTTRGNEQFF
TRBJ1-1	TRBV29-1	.	CSAVRTGGWTEAFF
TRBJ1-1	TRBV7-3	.	CASSAVDSPNTEAFF
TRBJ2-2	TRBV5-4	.	CASSSPTSSPNTGELFF
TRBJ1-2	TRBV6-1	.	CASSVWTGIGYTF
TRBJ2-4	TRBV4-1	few	CASSQDPGIGNIQYF
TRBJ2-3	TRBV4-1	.	CASSRIPTGGRGTSTDTQYF
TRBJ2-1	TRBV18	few	CASSTSLADYNEQFF
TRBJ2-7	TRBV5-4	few	CASSLDGATYEQYF
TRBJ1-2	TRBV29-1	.	CSVAGGGNYGYTF
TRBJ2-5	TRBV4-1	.	CASSGQGKETQYF
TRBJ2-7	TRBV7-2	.	CASSLGNREGPYEQYF
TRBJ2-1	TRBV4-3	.	CASSQDSYNEQFF
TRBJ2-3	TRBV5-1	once	CASSSGLAGVSDTQYF
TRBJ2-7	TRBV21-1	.	CASSNREYTYEQYF